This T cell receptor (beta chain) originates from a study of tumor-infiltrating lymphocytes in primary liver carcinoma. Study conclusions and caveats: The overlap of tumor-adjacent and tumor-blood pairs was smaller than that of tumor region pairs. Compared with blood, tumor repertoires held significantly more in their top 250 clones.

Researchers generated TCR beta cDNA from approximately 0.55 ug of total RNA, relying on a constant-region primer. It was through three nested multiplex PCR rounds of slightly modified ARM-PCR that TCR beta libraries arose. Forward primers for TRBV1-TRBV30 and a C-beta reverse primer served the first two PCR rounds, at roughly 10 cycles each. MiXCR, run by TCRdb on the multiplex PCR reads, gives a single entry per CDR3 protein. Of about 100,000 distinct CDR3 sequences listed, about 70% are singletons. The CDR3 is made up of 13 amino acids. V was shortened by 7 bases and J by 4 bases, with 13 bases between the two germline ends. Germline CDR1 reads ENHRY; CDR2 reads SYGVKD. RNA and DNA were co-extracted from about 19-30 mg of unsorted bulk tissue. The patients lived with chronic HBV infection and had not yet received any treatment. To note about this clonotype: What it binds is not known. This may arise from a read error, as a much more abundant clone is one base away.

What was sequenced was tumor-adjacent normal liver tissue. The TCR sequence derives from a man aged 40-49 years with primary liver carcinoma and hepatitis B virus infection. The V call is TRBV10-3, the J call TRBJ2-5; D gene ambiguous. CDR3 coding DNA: TGTGCCATCAATGAATTGGCCTCAGAGACCCAGTACTTC. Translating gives CAINELASETQYF.